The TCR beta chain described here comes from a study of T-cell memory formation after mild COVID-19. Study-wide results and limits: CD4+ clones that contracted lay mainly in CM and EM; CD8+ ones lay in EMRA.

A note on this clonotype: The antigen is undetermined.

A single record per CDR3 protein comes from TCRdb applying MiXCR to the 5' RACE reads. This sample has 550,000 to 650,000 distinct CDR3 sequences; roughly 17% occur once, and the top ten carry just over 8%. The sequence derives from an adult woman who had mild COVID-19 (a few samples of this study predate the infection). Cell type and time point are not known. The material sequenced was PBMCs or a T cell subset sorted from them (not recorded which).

The DNA for the CDR3 is TGTGCCAGCACTCCCCCCACAGGGGGTGACAATCAGCCCCAGCATTTT. Its protein product is CASTPPTGGDNQPQHF. The chain links TRBV12-3 or TRBV12-4 to TRBJ1-5; 8 nucleotides align to TRBD1. After removal of 7 bases from V and 3 bases from J, the junction contained 11 bases not matched to a gene. CDR3 length: 16 amino acids.